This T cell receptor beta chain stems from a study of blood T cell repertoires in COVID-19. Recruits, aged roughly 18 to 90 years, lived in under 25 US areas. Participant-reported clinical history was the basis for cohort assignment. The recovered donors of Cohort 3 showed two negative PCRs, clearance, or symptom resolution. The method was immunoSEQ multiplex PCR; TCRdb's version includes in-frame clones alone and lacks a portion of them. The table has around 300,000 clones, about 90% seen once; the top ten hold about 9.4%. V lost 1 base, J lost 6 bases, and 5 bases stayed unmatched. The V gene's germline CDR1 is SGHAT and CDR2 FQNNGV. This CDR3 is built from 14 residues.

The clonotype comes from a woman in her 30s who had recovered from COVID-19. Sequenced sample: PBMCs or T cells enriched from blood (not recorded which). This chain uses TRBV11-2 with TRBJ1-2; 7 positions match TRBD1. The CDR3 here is CASSLGGGADGYTF. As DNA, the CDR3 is TGTGCCAGCAGCTTAGGAGGGGGCGCAGATGGCTACACCTTC.